The rows below give T cell receptor beta chains drawn from one sample of a study of shared clonotypes between healthy human individuals. Clones were sequenced by immunoSEQ multiplex PCR, and TCRdb holds only the in-frame ones, with some missing. The sample lists some 500,000 clones, about 96% seen once, with about 0.06% in the top ten. The sample taken for sequencing was naive CD4+ T cells sorted from blood. These receptors originate from a woman in her twenties or thirties in good health. Both conserved end residues are part of each CDR3. A D gene is named only where the DNA matches it firmly. For some rows the clone size is stated as once, few or many, or as a class when expanded; others skip it.

v_call: TRBV10-2
clone_size: NA
d_call: NA
j_call: TRBJ2-7
cdr3_aa: CASCGAGSYEQYF
cdr3_nt: TGCGCCAGCTGTGGAGCTGGCTCCTACGAGCAGTACTTC

v_call: TRBV20-1
clone_size: NA
d_call: NA
j_call: TRBJ2-7
cdr3_aa: CSARDRHEQYF
cdr3_nt: TGCAGTGCTAGAGACAGACACGAGCAGTACTTC

v_call: TRBV29-1
clone_size: NA
d_call: TRBD1
j_call: TRBJ2-3
cdr3_aa: CSVEKGQGTDTQYF
cdr3_nt: TGCAGCGTTGAAAAAGGACAGGGAACAGATACGCAGTATTTT

v_call: TRBV2
clone_size: NA
d_call: NA
j_call: TRBJ2-7
cdr3_aa: CASSQGLEIFYEQYF
cdr3_nt: TGTGCCAGCAGTCAGGGCCTAGAGATCTTCTACGAGCAGTACTTC

v_call: TRBV28
clone_size: NA
d_call: NA
j_call: TRBJ2-2
cdr3_aa: CASSLGGVGELFF
cdr3_nt: TGTGCCAGCAGTTTAGGAGGTGTCGGGGAGCTGTTTTTT

v_call: TRBV10-1
clone_size: NA
d_call: NA
j_call: TRBJ1-1
cdr3_aa: CASSRGGTTEAFF
cdr3_nt: TGCGCCAGCAGTCGCGGGGGGACCACTGAAGCTTTCTTT

v_call: TRBV19
clone_size: once
d_call: TRBD1
j_call: TRBJ2-4
cdr3_aa: CASSIKGALAKNIQYF
cdr3_nt: TGTGCCAGTAGTATTAAGGGGGCTCTAGCCAAAAACATTCAGTACTTC

v_call: TRBV5-1
clone_size: once
d_call: NA
j_call: TRBJ2-1
cdr3_aa: CASSLGNAYNEQFF
cdr3_nt: TGCGCCAGCAGCTTGGGGAATGCCTACAATGAGCAGTTCTTC

v_call: TRBV4-1
clone_size: NA
d_call: NA
j_call: TRBJ2-7
cdr3_aa: CASSQEERAISSYEQYF
cdr3_nt: TGCGCCAGCAGCCAAGAGGAGAGGGCCATAAGCTCCTACGAGCAGTACTTC

v_call: TRBV19
clone_size: NA
d_call: TRBD1
j_call: TRBJ2-4
cdr3_aa: CASRPTGVGTKNIQYF
cdr3_nt: TGTGCCAGTAGGCCGACAGGGGTTGGAACCAAAAACATTCAGTACTTC

v_call: TRBV27
clone_size: NA
d_call: NA
j_call: TRBJ2-7
cdr3_aa: CASSQPGLPYEQYF
cdr3_nt: TGTGCCAGCAGCCAGCCGGGACTCCCCTACGAGCAGTACTTC

v_call: TRBV23-1
clone_size: NA
d_call: NA
j_call: TRBJ2-2
cdr3_aa: CASSRGDNTGELFF
cdr3_nt: TGCGCCAGCAGTCGGGGGGATAACACCGGGGAGCTGTTTTTT

v_call: TRBV7-2
clone_size: NA
d_call: TRBD2
j_call: TRBJ2-7
cdr3_aa: CASSLDRRLAGNEQYF
cdr3_nt: TGTGCCAGCAGCTTAGATCGTCGGCTAGCGGGGAACGAGCAGTACTTC

v_call: TRBV19
clone_size: NA
d_call: NA
j_call: TRBJ2-3
cdr3_aa: CASSIDRGVSTDTQYF
cdr3_nt: TGTGCCAGTAGTATCGACCGGGGAGTCAGCACAGATACGCAGTATTTT

v_call: TRBV19
clone_size: NA
d_call: NA
j_call: TRBJ2-3
cdr3_aa: CASSNPPLRDPRGSDTQYF
cdr3_nt: TGTGCCAGTAGCAACCCCCCCCTCCGGGACCCCCGCGGGTCAGATACGCAGTATTTT

v_call: TRBV18
clone_size: NA
d_call: TRBD1
j_call: TRBJ2-5
cdr3_aa: CASSPGTGRETQYF
cdr3_nt: TGTGCCAGCTCCCCTGGGACAGGGAGAGAGACCCAGTACTTC

v_call: TRBV6-1
clone_size: NA
d_call: NA
j_call: TRBJ1-2
cdr3_aa: CASSGYTF
cdr3_nt: TGTGCCAGCTCTGGCTACACCTTC

v_call: TRBV10-3
clone_size: NA
d_call: NA
j_call: TRBJ1-2
cdr3_aa: CAISEDRNYGYTF
cdr3_nt: TGTGCCATCAGTGAGGACAGGAACTATGGCTACACCTTC

v_call: TRBV6-1
clone_size: NA
d_call: TRBD1
j_call: TRBJ1-1
cdr3_aa: CASSAPTGTGGTEAFF
cdr3_nt: TGTGCCAGCAGTGCACCAACCGGGACAGGGGGCACTGAAGCTTTCTTT

v_call: TRBV2
clone_size: NA
d_call: TRBD1
j_call: TRBJ1-1
cdr3_aa: CASSPDRGGTEAFF
cdr3_nt: TGTGCCAGCAGTCCCGACAGGGGCGGGACTGAAGCTTTCTTT

v_call: TRBV9
clone_size: NA
d_call: NA
j_call: TRBJ1-1
cdr3_aa: CASSVSPLLEMNTEAFF
cdr3_nt: TGTGCCAGCAGCGTCTCCCCTCTGTTGGAAATGAACACTGAAGCTTTCTTT

v_call: TRBV5-1
clone_size: NA
d_call: TRBD1
j_call: TRBJ1-5
cdr3_aa: CASSFGQGDNQPQHF
cdr3_nt: TGCGCCAGCAGCTTCGGACAGGGGGACAATCAGCCCCAGCATTTT

v_call: TRBV7-8
clone_size: NA
d_call: NA
j_call: TRBJ2-6
cdr3_aa: CASSLIAGANVLTF
cdr3_nt: TGTGCCAGCAGCTTAATTGCTGGGGCCAACGTCCTGACTTTC

v_call: TRBV9
clone_size: NA
d_call: NA
j_call: TRBJ1-3
cdr3_aa: CASSVDIGLETGNTIYF
cdr3_nt: TGTGCCAGCAGCGTAGACATAGGGTTGGAGACTGGAAACACCATATATTTT

v_call: TRBV30
clone_size: NA
d_call: TRBD2
j_call: TRBJ2-4
cdr3_aa: CAWSLAGGRYIQYF
cdr3_nt: TGTGCCTGGAGTCTAGCGGGAGGGAGGTACATTCAGTACTTC

v_call: TRBV18
clone_size: NA
d_call: TRBD1
j_call: TRBJ2-5
cdr3_aa: CASSAPYTGAKETQYF
cdr3_nt: TGTGCCAGCTCAGCACCATATACAGGGGCGAAAGAGACCCAGTACTTC

v_call: TRBV19
clone_size: NA
d_call: NA
j_call: TRBJ1-3
cdr3_aa: CASSLGGRGNTIYF
cdr3_nt: TGTGCCAGTAGCCTTGGAGGACGTGGAAACACCATATATTTT

v_call: TRBV5-1
clone_size: NA
d_call: NA
j_call: TRBJ1-5
cdr3_aa: CASSLGTIGSNQPQHF
cdr3_nt: TGCGCCAGCAGCTTAGGGACAATAGGTAGCAATCAGCCCCAGCATTTT

v_call: TRBV6-1
clone_size: NA
d_call: NA
j_call: TRBJ1-5
cdr3_aa: CASSVDSGNQPQHF
cdr3_nt: TGTGCCAGCAGTGTGGACAGTGGAAATCAGCCCCAGCATTTT

v_call: TRBV5-5
clone_size: NA
d_call: NA
j_call: TRBJ1-5
cdr3_aa: CASSEGLFSNQPQHF
cdr3_nt: TGTGCCAGCAGCGAAGGACTGTTTAGCAATCAGCCCCAGCATTTT

v_call: TRBV7-3
clone_size: NA
d_call: TRBD1
j_call: TRBJ2-3
cdr3_aa: CASSSGTGRYTDTQYF
cdr3_nt: TGTGCCAGCAGCTCAGGGACAGGGAGATACACAGATACGCAGTATTTT

v_call: TRBV5-4
clone_size: NA
d_call: TRBD2
j_call: TRBJ2-7
cdr3_aa: CASSVKIAGVYEQYF
cdr3_nt: TGTGCCAGCAGCGTGAAAATAGCGGGAGTATACGAGCAGTACTTC

v_call: TRBV6-5
clone_size: NA
d_call: NA
j_call: TRBJ1-1
cdr3_aa: CASSYDRGVTTEAFF
cdr3_nt: TGTGCCAGCAGTTATGATCGGGGGGTTACCACTGAAGCTTTCTTT

v_call: TRBV19
clone_size: once
d_call: TRBD1
j_call: TRBJ2-2
cdr3_aa: CASRGRSGELFF
cdr3_nt: TGTGCCAGCAGGGGGCGCTCCGGGGAGCTGTTTTTT

v_call: TRBV18
clone_size: NA
d_call: NA
j_call: TRBJ2-7
cdr3_aa: CASSPRQEQYF
cdr3_nt: TGTGCCAGCTCACCCCGCCAGGAGCAGTACTTC